Presented here are 15 T cell receptor beta chains from one specimen sequenced in a study of a mutant IDH1 vaccine in newly diagnosed glioma (TCRdb year 2021). The time point label, as the study defines it: week 11, during vaccination. Each vaccine dose was 300 ug of a 20-mer mutant IDH1 peptide in Montanide, given subcutaneously with topical imiquimod. To prepare the library, the immunoSEQ multiplex PCR assay was applied. The source is immuneACCESS, and TCRdb retained only in-frame sequences with V and J called. Part of the clones is not carried over; for the studies checked, unresolved V genes explain less than half of this, and the remainder is unexplained. The sample table shows approximately 36,000 clones, and about four fifths are seen once. The biggest ten clones account for approximately 15% of the sample. What these receptors recognize is not known. The material was peripheral blood mononuclear cells (PBMCs), obtained from a glioma patient whose treatment included an IDH1 peptide vaccine. These receptors were collected from a woman between 25 and 40 years old with glioma. Some clones in this sample may be carry-over from other donors' samples.

The rearrangement joins TRBV6-5 to TRBJ1-1; possibly TRBD1 for D (6 bases). Between the trimmed V and J ends, which lost 4 bases and 6 bases, there was a span of 12 bases. The CDR3 runs to 13 residues. Germline V lookup: CDR1 MNHEY, CDR2 SVGAGI. In DNA, the CDR3 is TGTGCCAGCAGTTTGGACAGCCGCTCTGAAGCTTTCTTT. This translates into CASSLDSRSEAFF.

CDR3 sequence: CASSQDKFQGNTIYF. The CDR3 coding sequence is TGTGCCAGCAGCCAAGATAAGTTCCAGGGAAACACCATATATTTT. The rearrangement uses TRBV4-2 and TRBJ1-3; unclear D gene. The CDR3 consists of 15 residues. Germline V CDR1 and CDR2: LGHNA, YNFKEQ. V shed 0 bases and J shed 4 bases, with 10 bases lying between them.

This clone was found once. J is TRBJ1-2 and V is TRBV19; 9 positions agree with TRBD1. This CDR3 spans 14 amino acids. V gave up 6 bases and J gave up 2 bases; unmatched junction bases: 4. Germline V lookup: CDR1 LNHDA, CDR2 SQIVND (reference sequence). The CDR3 DNA sequence: TGTGCCAGTAGGGGGACAGGGCTCAACTATGGCTACACCTTC. Amino acid sequence: CASRGTGLNYGYTF. The entire variable domain, with the rest obtained from reference TRBV19 and TRBJ1-2, is as follows: DGGITQSPKYLFRKEGQNVTLSCEQNLNHDAMYWYRQDPGQGLRLIYYSQIVNDFQKGDIAEGYSVSREKKESFPLTVTSAQKNPTAFYLCASRGTGLNYGYTFGSGTRLTVV.

V and J are TRBV30 and TRBJ1-2, with D unresolved. This CDR3 contains 12 residues. Germline CDR1 reads GTSNPN; CDR2 reads SVGIG (reference sequence). Trimming took 2 bases from V and 5 from J, leaving 9 bases between them. CDR3 region: CAWSSRIYGYTF. DNA of the CDR3: TGTGCCTGGAGTAGTCGGATTTATGGCTACACCTTC. The full variable domain, its missing parts supplied by reference TRBV30 and TRBJ1-2, is SQTIHQWPATLVQPVGSPLSLECTVEGTSNPNLYWYRQAAGRGLQLLFYSVGIGQISSEVPQNLSASRPQDRQFILSSKKLLLSDSGFYLCAWSSRIYGYTFGSGTRLTVV.

The chain has TRBV10-3 and TRBJ2-3; D ambiguous. V lost 4 bases and J 5 bases, leaving 4 bases between the germline ends. The germline V gene has CDR1 ENHRY and CDR2 SYGVKD. This CDR3 comprises 11 residues. CDR3 coding DNA: TGTGCCATCAGTGCGAAAGATACGCAGTATTTT. It yields the protein CAISAKDTQYF.

This clone was recorded only once. The gene calls are TRBV7-9 and TRBJ1-1; 9 bases align to TRBD1. CDR1 SEHNR and CDR2 FQNEAQ come from the germline V gene (reference sequence). The CDR3 is made up of 15 amino acids. V shed 5 bases, J shed 5 bases, and the junction held 9 bases outside the gene matches. The DNA of the CDR3 is TGTGCCAGCAGCCTACGAACAGGGGGCGAAACTGAAGCTTTCTTT. It yields the protein CASSLRTGGETEAFF.

This clone was counted between two and nine times. The chain uses TRBV6-5 and TRBJ2-2; the D is unclear. Germline V CDR1 and CDR2: MNHEY, SVGAGI. V lost 2 bases, J lost 1 base, and 8 bases lay in between. The length of the CDR3 is 15 residues. CDR3 sequence (DNA): TGTGCCAGCAGTTACGGTCCACTGAACACCGGGGAGCTGTTTTTT. It codes for CASSYGPLNTGELFF.

V usage is TRBV9 and J usage is TRBJ2-1; tentatively, D is TRBD1 or TRBD2 (6 bases each). Germline V gene sequence: CDR1 SGDLS, CDR2 YYNGEE. The CDR3 contains 14 residues. V lost 1 base to trimming and J lost 7 bases, with 12 bases between them. The CDR3 sequence is CASSVSRRGNEQFF. In DNA form, the CDR3 reads TGTGCCAGCAGCGTAAGTAGGAGGGGGAATGAGCAGTTCTTC.

The chain combines TRBV2 with TRBJ2-3; D is uncertain. In germline, CDR1 is SNHLY, CDR2 FYNNEI. The CDR3 is 14 residues long. The V end was cut by 7 bases, the J end by 0 bases, with 11 bases between. CDR3 in amino acids: CASNELTSTDTQYF. As DNA, the CDR3 is TGTGCCAGCAATGAGCTCACTAGCACAGATACGCAGTATTTT.

CDR3 nucleotides: TGTGCCAGCACCGCCCGGGAGGAGGTTGGCAGCAATCAGCCCCAGCATTTT. It yields the protein CASTAREEVGSNQPQHF. This chain joins TRBV28 and TRBJ1-5; D is undetermined. Trimming pared 7 bases from V and 1 base from J, leaving 20 bases between. CDR3 length: 17 amino acids. Germline CDR1 reads MDHEN; CDR2 reads SYDVKM.

This chain joins TRBV6-7 and TRBJ2-1; D not certain. TRBV6-7 is an ORF; its function is uncertain. The length of the CDR3 is 15 residues. Between the trimmed V and J ends, which lost 0 bases and 7 bases, there was a span of 13 bases. The CDR3 nucleotides read TGTGCCAGCAGTTACTCGACCCGCCGGCGGAATGAGCAGTTCTTC. Translating gives CASSYSTRRRNEQFF.

The chain is built from TRBV13 and TRBJ1-5; weak D call: TRBD1 (6 bases). This CDR3 comprises 14 residues. V shed 3 bases and J shed 5 bases, with 11 bases lying between them. The V gene's germline CDR1 is PRHDT and CDR2 FYEKMQ (reference sequence). The CDR3 here is CASSFGQSHQPQHF. CDR3 DNA: TGTGCCAGCAGCTTTGGACAGAGTCATCAGCCCCAGCATTTT.

This clone was seen a single time. The chain uses TRBV10-3 and TRBJ2-3, with 8 nucleotides matching TRBD1. V gave up 4 bases and J gave up 2 bases; unmatched junction bases: 8. The CDR3 contains 16 residues. Per germline, CDR1 ENHRY and CDR2 SYGVKD. The CDR3 DNA reads TGTGCCATCAGTGCGGGACAGGTCACCAACACAGATACGCAGTATTTT. It is translated as CAISAGQVTNTDTQYF.

The rearrangement uses TRBV5-1 and TRBJ2-7; 9 bases line up with TRBD2. Germline assignment: CDR1 SGHRS and CDR2 YFSETQ. This CDR3 is built from 17 residues. The V gene end was trimmed by 4 bases and the J gene end by 6 bases; junction bases not matched to a gene: 17. As DNA, the CDR3 is TGCGCCAGCAGCCGGGACGGGAGCGGCGGGAGGGCCCGCGAGCAGTACTTC. This translates into CASSRDGSGGRAREQYF.

About this clone: A read error may produce the germline difference seen at one junction end. Other nucleotide sequences in the sample specify the same CDR3. The rearrangement uses TRBV14 and TRBJ2-7; 8 bases match TRBD2. The CDR3 spans 15 residues. Germline CDR1 SGHDN, CDR2 FVKESK. The CDR3 here is CASSQYGGAAYEQYF. CDR3 in DNA: TGTGCCAGCAGCCAATACGGGGGGGCGGCCTATGAGCAGTACTTC.